These 29 T cell receptor beta chains originate from one sample sequenced in a study of blood T cell repertoires in COVID-19. Repertoires were generated with immunoSEQ multiplex PCR, while TCRdb's copy carries only in-frame clones and drops some. The table shows some 200,000 clones, with 88% occurring only once. The sequenced sample was PBMCs or T cells enriched from blood (not recorded which). These receptors were collected from a woman in her twenties or thirties who had recovered from COVID-19.

The V gene is TRBV18, the J gene TRBJ1-2; 8 bases are shared with TRBD1. Per germline, CDR1 KGHSH and CDR2 LQKENI. With 3 bases clipped from V and 4 bases from J, the junction kept 4 bases outside the gene matches. This CDR3 has 14 residues. In DNA form, the CDR3 reads TGTGCCAGCTCACCGGGACAGGCCCGCTATGGCTACACCTTC. It codes for CASSPGQARYGYTF.

CDR3 nucleotides: TGCGCCAGCAGCCAAGTAGCAGGGGATCAGCCCCAGCATTTT. Protein product: CASSQVAGDQPQHF. The V gene is TRBV4-1, the J gene TRBJ1-5, with D possibly being TRBD1 (6 bases). Trimming shortened V by 1 base and J by 5 bases, and 9 bases separated the two germline ends. This CDR3 region has 14 residues. Germline CDR1 is MGHRA and CDR2 is YSYEKL.

J is TRBJ2-7 and V is TRBV4-1; a weak D match, TRBD1 (6 bases). The length of the CDR3 is 17 residues. CDR1 is MGHRA and CDR2 is YSYEKL in the germline V gene. Trimming shortened V by 1 base and J by 0 bases, and 16 bases separated the two germline ends. The CDR3 nucleotides read TGCGCCAGCAGCCAAGTTCTTGGGACAATAAGCTCCTACGAGCAGTACTTC. The encoded protein is CASSQVLGTISSYEQYF.

The rearrangement links TRBV9 to TRBJ1-4; 10 bases match TRBD1. V gave up 2 bases and J gave up 7 bases; unmatched junction bases: 5. Germline V gene lookup returns CDR1 SGDLS and CDR2 YYNGEE. The CDR3 contains 15 residues. In DNA, the CDR3 is TGTGCCAGCAGCGTTCCGACAGGGGGCGGTGAAAAACTGTTTTTT. This codes for CASSVPTGGGEKLFF.

The V call is TRBV5-4, the J call TRBJ1-6; no clear D gene. This CDR3 region has 16 residues. Germline CDR1 and CDR2: SGHNT and YYREEE (reference sequence). Deletions cut 0 bases from V and 0 bases from J, with 7 bases between. CDR3 sequence (DNA): TGTGCCAGCAGCTTGGCCGCGAGCTCCTATAATTCACCCCTCCACTTT. It encodes CASSLAASSYNSPLHF.

The J gene is TRBJ1-4, the V gene TRBV7-3, with D perhaps TRBD1 (6 bases). This CDR3 is 13 amino acids long. V lost 5 bases to trimming and J lost 8 bases, with 12 bases between them. Germline CDR1 SGHTA, CDR2 FQGTGA. CDR3 region: CASSQGHREKLFF. For the CDR3, the DNA is TGTGCCAGCAGCCAGGGACACCGGGAAAAACTGTTTTTT.

The V call is TRBV10-2, the J call TRBJ2-1, with 15 bases that match TRBD2. V lost 8 bases to trimming and J lost 6 bases; unmatched junction nucleotides: 2. Germline values: CDR1 WSHSY, CDR2 SAAADI. The CDR3 spans 14 residues. The CDR3 DNA is TGCGCCAGCGGGGGACTAGCGGGGGGCAATGAGCAGTTCTTC. Translating it yields CASGGLAGGNEQFF.

The CDR3 DNA reads TGTGCCAGCAGCCAAGTTGGACTAGCGGGGAGCTTAGACATTCAGTACTTC. As protein: CASSQVGLAGSLDIQYF. The chain uses TRBV3-1 (or the pseudogene TRBV3-2) and TRBJ2-4; TRBD2 agrees at 12 bases. The V and J ends lost 1 base and 8 bases, in that order; junction bases with no gene match: 9. Germline V CDR1 and CDR2: LGHDT, YNNKEL (reference sequence). The CDR3 consists of 17 residues.

The gene calls are TRBV4-1 and TRBJ2-3; TRBD2 aligns across 8 bases. The V and J ends lost 0 bases and 1 base, in that order; junction bases with no gene match: 6. The CDR3 has 17 amino acids. Germline loops: CDR1 MGHRA, CDR2 YSYEKL. The CDR3 nucleotides are TGCGCCAGCAGCCAAGATCCATTAGCGGGGCGCACAGATACGCAGTATTTT. It translates to CASSQDPLAGRTDTQYF.

In this sample, this clone turned up a few times. This chain uses TRBV7-9 with TRBJ2-2; no reliable D call. Germline-derived CDR1 and CDR2 are SEHNR and FQNEAQ (reference sequence). The CDR3 is 16 amino acids. V was shortened by 2 bases and J by 8 bases, with 18 bases between the two germline ends. As DNA, the CDR3 is TGTGCCAGCAGCTTAAGTGGAGACTCCCCTGGAGGGGAGCTGTTTTTT. It translates to CASSLSGDSPGGELFF.

The chain is built from TRBV25-1 and TRBJ2-5; 11 bases agree with TRBD1. The CDR3 consists of 14 residues. V shed 10 bases, J shed 4 bases, and the junction held 8 bases outside the gene matches. Looked up from germline, CDR1 is MGHDK and CDR2 is SYGVNS. The CDR3 DNA reads TGTGCCATCGGGACAGGGGGACTTGGAGAGACCCAGTACTTC. The encoded protein is CAIGTGGLGETQYF.

The chain carries TRBV7-8 and TRBJ2-7, with 11 positions matching TRBD2. The CDR3 is made up of 15 amino acids. Germline V lookup: CDR1 SGHVS, CDR2 FQNEAQ. J gave up 3 bases and V 5 bases, and 6 bases lay outside the gene matches. In DNA form, the CDR3 reads TGTGCCAGCAGCCCAGCTAGCGGGGGGATCTACGAGCAGTACTTC. Translating it yields CASSPASGGIYEQYF.

The chain combines TRBV5-4 with TRBJ2-3; 8 bases agree with TRBD2. The CDR3 sequence is 16 residues long. In germline, CDR1 is SGHNT, CDR2 YYREEE (reference sequence). V lost 4 bases to trimming and J lost 4 bases; unmatched junction nucleotides: 11. In DNA, the CDR3 is TGTGCCAGCAGCAAAAAGGGACTAGGTGAGGCAGATACGCAGTATTTT. Its translation: CASSKKGLGEADTQYF.

This rearrangement joins TRBV15 to TRBJ2-3; D might be TRBD2 (6 bases). CDR1 and CDR2 (germline): LNHNV, YYDKDF (reference sequence). This CDR3 is built from 16 residues. V was cut by 0 bases and J by 0 bases, with 10 bases left in between. DNA for the CDR3: TGTGCCACCAGCAGAGACGGGGGTTGGAGCACAGATACGCAGTATTTT. It specifies CATSRDGGWSTDTQYF.

The V call is TRBV11-3, the J call TRBJ2-1; TRBD2 is a possible D gene (6 bases). V was cut by 0 bases and J by 7 bases, with 10 bases left in between. The germline V gene encodes CDR1 SGHNT and CDR2 YENEEA. The CDR3 length is 14 residues. CDR3 nucleotide sequence: TGTGCCAGCAGCTTAGATGGTGGGGGGAATGAGCAGTTCTTC. Translation gives CASSLDGGGNEQFF.

Regarding this clone: Other nucleotide sequences in the sample specify the same CDR3. The chain is built from TRBV7-2 and TRBJ1-2, with a tentative D call TRBD1 (6 bases). Germline V gene data show CDR1 as SGHTA and CDR2 as FQGNSA. V was clipped by 5 bases and J by 8 bases, with 15 bases between them. This CDR3 has 13 amino acids. The CDR3 DNA reads as TGTGCCAGCAGCCGACTGGGGGGGCGAGGCTACACCTTC. It translates to CASSRLGGRGYTF. Filled out from reference TRBV7-2 and TRBJ1-2, the complete variable domain reads GAGVSQSPSNKVTEKGKDVELRCDPISGHTALYWYRQSLGQGLEFLIYFQGNSAPDKSGLPSDRFSAERTGGSVSTLTIQRTQQEDSAVYLCASSRLGGRGYTFGSGTRLTVV.

This chain connects TRBV7-9 to TRBJ1-2; TRBD1 is a possible D gene (6 bases). CDR1 is SEHNR and CDR2 is FQNEAQ in the germline V gene (reference sequence). V lost 1 base to trimming and J lost 8 bases, with 23 bases between them. The CDR3 loop spans 17 amino acids. This chain's CDR3 is CASSLDSFGGANRGYTF. In nucleotides, the CDR3 is TGTGCCAGCAGCTTAGATAGTTTTGGGGGGGCGAATCGCGGCTACACCTTC.

The chain recombines TRBV9 with TRBJ1-1, with TRBD1 as a possible D gene (6 bases). V was clipped by 6 bases and J by 11 bases, with 23 bases between them. The CDR3 is 14 residues long. Germline CDR1 SGDLS, CDR2 YYNGEE. The CDR3, as DNA: TGTGCCAGCACCCCGGACAGTTTCCCATCTGTTGCTTTCTTT. The encoded protein is CASTPDSFPSVAFF.

The rearrangement joins TRBV4-1 to TRBJ2-1; 10 positions agree with TRBD1. Germline assignment: CDR1 MGHRA and CDR2 YSYEKL. The CDR3 has 14 residues. V trimming: 4 bases; J trimming: 4 bases; junction bases outside the gene matches: 1. The CDR3 DNA follows: TGCGCCAGCAGCCTGGGACAGGGGTACAATGAGCAGTTCTTC. As protein: CASSLGQGYNEQFF.

This sequence joins TRBV5-4 and TRBJ2-7; TRBD1 matches at 8 bases. The germline CDR1 and CDR2 sequences are SGHNT and YYREEE (reference sequence). J was trimmed by 3 bases and V by 9 bases; bases with no gene match: 17. The CDR3 covers 16 residues. The CDR3 DNA reads as TGTGCCACCGAAAGACGCCGGGACAGGATTTACTACGAGCAGTACTTC. This encodes CATERRRDRIYYEQYF.

The chain recombines TRBV5-1 with TRBJ2-7, with 8 positions matching TRBD1. V shed 0 bases and J 6 bases; nucleotides not matched to a gene: 8. The CDR3 is 15 residues long. Germline CDR1 reads SGHRS; CDR2 reads YFSETQ. As DNA, the CDR3 is TGCGCCAGCAGCTTGGCCCCGGACAGGGTGGCCGAGCAGTACTTC. It encodes CASSLAPDRVAEQYF.

The chain employs TRBV18 and TRBJ2-7; 7 bases fit TRBD2. Germline CDR1 reads KGHSH; CDR2 reads LQKENI. V lost 6 bases, J lost 3 bases, and 11 bases stayed unmatched. The CDR3 is made up of 15 amino acids. CDR3 protein: CASSSSSGGDYEQYF. For the CDR3, the DNA is TGTGCCAGCTCGTCTTCTAGCGGTGGCGACTACGAGCAGTACTTC. The whole variable domain, filled in from reference TRBV18 and TRBJ2-7, reads NAGVMQNPRHLVRRRGQEARLRCSPMKGHSHVYWYRQLPEEGLKFMVYLQKENIIDESGMPKERFSAEFPKEGPSILRIQQVVRGDSAAYFCASSSSSGGDYEQYFGPGTRLTVT.

This chain uses TRBV2 with TRBJ2-5; the D gene is possibly TRBD1 (6 bases). The V gene lost 7 bases and the J gene lost 4 bases, with 19 bases spanning the gap. The CDR3 sequence is 15 residues long. The V gene's germline CDR1 is SNHLY and CDR2 FYNNEI. The CDR3 DNA is TGTGCCAGCATACAGGGTGATCGATCGGGAGAGACCCAGTACTTC. Amino acids: CASIQGDRSGETQYF.

The chain uses TRBV6-2 or TRBV6-3 and TRBJ2-5, with D perhaps matching TRBD2 (6 bases). V was clipped by 0 bases and J by 4 bases, with 9 bases between them. CDR1 is MNHEY and CDR2 is SVGEGT in the germline V gene. The CDR3 loop spans 14 amino acids. The CDR3, as DNA: TGTGCCAGCAGTTACTCGCAGGGAGGAGAGACCCAGTACTTC. Translating it yields CASSYSQGGETQYF.

J is TRBJ1-4 and V is TRBV23-1, with a weak D call TRBD1 (5 bases). TRBV23-1 is flagged as an ORF with uncertain function. The CDR3 runs to 14 residues. Trimming removed 11 bases at V and 1 base at J, with 14 bases between. The CDR3 region is CAPPGVETNEKLFF. The CDR3 coding sequence is TGCGCCCCCCCGGGGGTAGAAACTAATGAAAAACTGTTTTTT.

The V call is TRBV7-2, the J call TRBJ2-1; TRBD2 aligns across 13 bases. With V trimmed by 8 bases and J by 4 bases, 14 bases remained unmatched. Germline CDR1 is SGHTA and CDR2 is FQGNSA. The CDR3 sequence is 18 residues long. The CDR3 DNA reads TGTGCCAGCGGCAGGACTAGCGGGGGTCGACGGAGGTACAATGAGCAGTTCTTC. It encodes CASGRTSGGRRRYNEQFF.

This clone appeared a few times. The chain joins TRBV27 to TRBJ1-1; a possible D gene is TRBD1 (6 bases). Trimming stripped 4 bases from V and 6 bases from J, with 24 bases between. The CDR3 loop spans 17 amino acids. Per the germline V gene, CDR1 is MNHEY and CDR2 is SMNVEV (reference sequence). The CDR3 here is CASSSTPWTVKPPEAFF. The CDR3, as DNA: TGTGCCAGCAGTTCGACACCGTGGACAGTCAAGCCACCTGAAGCTTTCTTT.

The chain uses TRBV5-1 and TRBJ2-7, with 8 bases that match TRBD1. Germline V gives CDR1 SGHRS, CDR2 YFSETQ. V dropped 0 bases and J dropped 2; count of bases not matched to a gene: 10. This CDR3 has 17 amino acids. In DNA form, the CDR3 reads TGCGCCAGCAGCTTGGTGGGTTTAATACAGGGGGCCTACGAGCAGTACTTC. Protein product: CASSLVGLIQGAYEQYF.

This chain joins TRBV7-9 and TRBJ1-1, with D possibly matching TRBD1 (5 bases). The length of the CDR3 is 17 residues. Trimming left V 1 base short and J 2 bases short, with 17 bases between. Germline V gives CDR1 SEHNR, CDR2 FQNEAQ (reference sequence). In nucleotides, the CDR3 is TGTGCCAGCAGCTTAGTGCCAGGGAGGAAGGTCAACACTGAAGCTTTCTTT. It yields the protein CASSLVPGRKVNTEAFF.